This entry is about one T cell receptor (beta chain). What it binds is not known. Germline V gene sequence: CDR1 GTSNPN, CDR2 SVGIG (reference sequence). CDR3 length equals 15 residues. With 4 bases removed from V and 7 bases from J, the gap between germline ends came to 17 bases. These data belong to a study of T cell responses to AZD1222 COVID-19 vaccine. Whole-study results and caveats: Variant regions that are unmutated are reportedly the target of nearly half of spike-specific TCRs.

Data came from immunoSEQ multiplex PCR; TCRdb stores just in-frame clones and leaves some out. Altogether about 94,000 clones are present, 85% being singletons, with the ten largest covering 4.5%. The chain has TRBV30 and TRBJ1-6, with a tentative D call TRBD1 (6 bases). Source: peripheral blood, taken 28 days after the second AZD1222 dose. This TCR was sampled from an adult who received the AZD1222 COVID-19 vaccine. DNA of the CDR3: TGTGCCTGGACCTACTCCGGGACACGGAATTCACCCCTCCACTTT. Its translation is CAWTYSGTRNSPLHF.